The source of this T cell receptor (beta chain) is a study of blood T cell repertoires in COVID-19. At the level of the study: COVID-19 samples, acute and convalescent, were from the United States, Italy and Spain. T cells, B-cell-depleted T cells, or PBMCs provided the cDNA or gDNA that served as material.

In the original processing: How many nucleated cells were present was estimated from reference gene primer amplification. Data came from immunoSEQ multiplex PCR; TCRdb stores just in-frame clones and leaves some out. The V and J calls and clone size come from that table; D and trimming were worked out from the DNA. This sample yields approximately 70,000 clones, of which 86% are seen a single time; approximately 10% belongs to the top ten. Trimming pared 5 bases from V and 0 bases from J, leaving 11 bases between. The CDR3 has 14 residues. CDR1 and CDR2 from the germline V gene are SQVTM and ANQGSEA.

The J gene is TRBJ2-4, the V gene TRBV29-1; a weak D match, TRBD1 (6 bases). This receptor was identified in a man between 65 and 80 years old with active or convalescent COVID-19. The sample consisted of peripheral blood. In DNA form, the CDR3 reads TGCAGCGTTCAGGGGACCATAGCCAAAAACATTCAGTACTTC. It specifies CSVQGTIAKNIQYF.